Listed here is a single T cell receptor beta chain. Its target is not known. The ends were cut back, 1 base at V and 6 bases at J, with 4 bases in the middle. CDR3 size: 11 residues. Germline V lookup: CDR1 SGHDT, CDR2 YYEEEE. The data belong to a study of cytomegalovirus exposure and HLA in healthy donors. Study-wide results and limits: Segments of the TCR beta V type were, in most cases, productive about 90% or about 30% of the time in an earlier analysis.

Amplification used 60 Vbeta primers and 13 Jbeta primers. Data came from immunoSEQ multiplex PCR; TCRdb stores just in-frame clones and leaves some out. The sample has more than 95,000 clones, approximately 80% seen once. The sample taken for sequencing was PBMCs. This sequence joins TRBV5-6 and TRBJ1-2; D is undetermined. The sequence came from a woman aged 35 to 49 in good health and CMV-seronegative. The CDR3 coding sequence is TGTGCCAGCAGCTTGCAGGATGGCTACACCTTC. Translation gives CASSLQDGYTF.